A single sample is the source of the 25 T cell receptor beta chains below, sequenced in a study of tissue T cells after allogeneic stem cell transplantation. Using immunoSEQ multiplex PCR, the repertoire was profiled, and TCRdb retains in-frame clones only, with some absent. In the table there are about 48,000 clones, roughly 73% of which are singletons. The sample taken for sequencing was sorted cells pooled from one or two spleens. These receptor sequences come from a pool of C57BL/6 mice in good health.

For this clone: Each gene name is a mouse one. The sequence runs out 1 residue before the end of the CDR3; the remainder is reconstructed from the germline J gene. The chain carries TRBV13-2 and TRBJ1-6, with 8 bases fitting TRBD1. TRBJ1-6 is recorded as an ORF, its role being uncertain. The V gene's germline CDR1 is NNHNN and CDR2 SYGAGS (reference sequence). Losses at the gene ends were 5 bases for V and 8 bases for J; bases not matched to a gene: 6. The CDR3 totals 14 residues. CDR3 DNA (partial): TGTGCCAGCGGGGACCCAGGGGGCGATTCGCCCCTCTAC. Its translation is CASGDPGGDSPLY. The whole CDR3 protein is CASGDPGGDSPLYF.

As regards this clone: Gene names denote mouse genes. The read terminates 1 residue before the CDR3 end, so the remaining end is supplied by the germline J gene. V gene TRBV15 combines with J gene TRBJ2-5; TRBD2 agrees at 11 bases. Germline V gene sequence: CDR1 SGHND, CDR2 FRSKSL. The CDR3 has 14 amino acids. The V and J ends lost 3 bases and 6 bases, in that order; junction bases with no gene match: 2. The DNA read from the CDR3 is TGTGCCAGCAGTTTTACTGGGGGGGCGGACACCCAGTAC. This translates into CASSFTGGADTQY. The entire CDR3 reads CASSFTGGADTQYF.

This clone has just a few counts. These gene names are mouse names. With the read ending 1 residue before the CDR3 end, the germline J gene is used to fill in that end. This sequence joins TRBV2 and TRBJ2-7; no definite D call. This CDR3 has 13 residues. Between the trimmed V and J ends, which lost 0 bases and 1 base, there was a span of 4 bases. Germline V gene data show CDR1 as LGHNA and CDR2 as YSYQKL. Here the CDR3 reads CASSQEFSYEQYF. The sequenced part of the CDR3 DNA is TGTGCCAGCAGCCAAGAATTTTCCTATGAACAGTAC.

As to this clone: The listed genes are named as in mouse. Coverage ceases 1 residue before the CDR3 finishes, and the germline J gene fills in the end. This chain links TRBV17 with TRBJ2-1; 8 bases agree with TRBD2. This CDR3 comprises 14 residues. The V gene's germline CDR1 is MNHDT and CDR2 YYDKIL. Trimming cost V 3 bases and J 3 bases; bases outside gene matches: 1. CDR3 protein: CASSRGGLYAEQFF. The sequenced part of the CDR3 DNA is TGTGCTAGCAGTAGGGGGGGGCTCTATGCTGAGCAGTTC.

Comments on this clone: Here the gene names and germline are mouse. The read terminates 1 residue before the CDR3 end, so the remaining end is supplied by the germline J gene. The V call is TRBV3, the J call TRBJ2-1; tentatively, D is TRBD1 or TRBD2 (5 bases each). The CDR3 has 14 amino acids. Germline CDR1 reads SNHLY; CDR2 reads FYNGKV (reference sequence). The ends were cut back, 4 bases at V and 7 bases at J, with 14 bases in the middle. CDR3 DNA (partial): TGTGCCAGCAGCTCGGGACGGCGGGCGGCTGAGCAGTTC. Translation gives CASSSGRRAAEQF. Given in full, the CDR3 is CASSSGRRAAEQFF.

With respect to this clone: Here the gene names and germline are mouse. The read comes to an end 1 residue before the CDR3 does, leaving the germline J gene to fill in the end. This CDR3 is also generated by other DNA sequences in the sample. This sequence joins TRBV5 and TRBJ2-3; 8 positions agree with TRBD2. The V gene end was trimmed by 0 bases and the J gene end by 5 bases; junction bases not matched to a gene: 1. The CDR3 consists of 14 residues. Germline CDR1 and CDR2: LGHNA and YNLKQL (reference sequence). The CDR3 spells CASSQDWGGETLYF. The sequenced CDR3 bases are TGTGCCAGCAGCCAAGATTGGGGGGGAGAAACGCTGTAT.

To note about this clone: These gene names are mouse names. The read ends 1 residue early relative to the CDR3; the germline J gene fills the gap. This chain joins TRBV3 and TRBJ2-7, with TRBD1 matching over 7 bases. The CDR3 loop spans 12 amino acids. V was clipped by 5 bases and J by 4 bases; unmatched bases: 2. Looked up from germline, CDR1 is SNHLY and CDR2 is FYNGKV (reference sequence). The part of the CDR3 DNA that was read is TGTGCCAGCAGCCAGGACAGGTATGAACAGTAC. Protein: CASSQDRYEQY. The complete CDR3 protein is CASSQDRYEQYF. Together with reference TRBV3 and TRBJ2-7, the CDR3 gives the full variable domain: GPKVLQIPSHQIIDMGQMVTLNCDPVSNHLYFYWYKQILGQQMEFLVNFYNGKVMEKSKLFKDQFSVERPDGSYFTLKIQPTALEDSAVYFCASSQDRYEQYFGPGTRLTVL.

Details on this clone: Gene names are mouse gene names. The CDR3 sequence is CASSWDSSNERLFF. The sequenced CDR3 bases are TGTGCCAGCAGTTGGGACTCTTCCAACGAAAGATTATTT. V gene TRBV13-3 combines with J gene TRBJ1-4, with D possibly being TRBD1 (5 bases). The read halts 1 residue ahead of the CDR3 end, with the missing end drawn from the germline J gene. The CDR3 contains 14 residues. V was shortened by 4 bases and J by 1 base, with 8 bases between the two germline ends. Germline CDR1 is NNHDY and CDR2 is SYVADS.

As regards this clone: Mouse names are used for the genes. The CDR3 protein is CASGGDFSAETLYF. The DNA read from the CDR3 is TGTGCCAGCGGGGGGGACTTTAGTGCAGAAACGCTGTAT. The genes are TRBV13-2 and TRBJ2-3, with D possibly being TRBD2 (6 bases). Coverage ceases 1 residue before the CDR3 finishes, and the germline J gene fills in the end. In germline, CDR1 is NNHNN, CDR2 SYGAGS (reference sequence). The V gene lost 5 bases and the J gene lost 0 bases, with 10 bases spanning the gap. The CDR3 has 14 amino acids.

About this clone: The gene symbols are mouse symbols. The CDR3 goes on 1 residue after the read ends, and that part is filled in from the germline J gene. The chain recombines TRBV2 with TRBJ1-1; D is perhaps TRBD1 (6 bases). The CDR3 has 13 amino acids. Germline CDR1 reads LGHNA; CDR2 reads YSYQKL. The V end lost 0 bases, the J end lost 7 bases, and 9 bases lay between the germline ends. The CDR3 bases that were read are TGTGCCAGCAGCCAAGATTGGGACAAAGAAGTCTTC. Translated: CASSQDWDKEVF. The whole CDR3 is CASSQDWDKEVFF.

As concerns this clone: Gene names and germline match the mouse. The CDR3 end is not reached by the read, which stops 1 residue before it; the germline J gene fills it in. The rearrangement joins TRBV15 to TRBJ2-1; TRBD2 matches at 8 bases. CDR1 is SGHND and CDR2 is FRSKSL in the germline V gene. V gave up 6 bases and J gave up 1 base; unmatched junction bases: 2. CDR3 length equals 14 residues. Partial CDR3 DNA: TGTGCCAGCAGACCTGGGGGGAACTATGCTGAGCAGTTC. It is translated as CASRPGGNYAEQF. The full CDR3 is CASRPGGNYAEQFF.

To note about this clone: Any gene name here is a mouse gene name. The observed sequence ends 1 residue before the CDR3 terminus, with the missing tail filled in from the germline J gene. The rearrangement links TRBV13-2 to TRBJ1-2; D is unclear. This CDR3 is built from 12 residues. Germline CDR1 and CDR2: NNHNN and SYGAGS (reference sequence). V dropped 5 bases and J dropped 0 bases, with 5 bases sitting between them. CDR3 bases read: TGTGCCAGCGGGCCCTCAAACTCCGACTACACC. Translation gives CASGPSNSDYT. The CDR3 in its entirety is CASGPSNSDYTF.

A remark on this clone: Genes and germline are mouse. From the germline J gene comes the end of the CDR3, since the read stops 1 residue before it. The chain is built from TRBV3 and TRBJ2-4; 8 bases match TRBD2. V shed 5 bases and J 6 bases; nucleotides not matched to a gene: 7. This CDR3 is built from 14 residues. From germline, CDR1 is SNHLY and CDR2 FYNGKV (reference sequence). CDR3 bases read: TGTGCCAGCAGCCTCGACTGGGGAAGGAACACCTTGTAC. Its translation is CASSLDWGRNTLY. The entire CDR3 is CASSLDWGRNTLYF.

As to this clone: Mouse gene names and germline throughout. The CDR3 is cut off 1 residue early in the read; its end comes from the germline J gene. The chain uses TRBV19 and TRBJ2-4; maybe TRBD1 (5 bases). The CDR3 has 13 residues. V lost 5 bases and J 4 bases, leaving 11 bases between the germline ends. Germline V lookup: CDR1 FNHDT, CDR2 SITEND (reference sequence). The covered CDR3 bases are TGTGCCAGCAGCAGAAGGACAAAAAACACCTTGTAC. This codes for CASSRRTKNTLY. The entire CDR3 protein reads CASSRRTKNTLYF.

This clone was found a few times. Gene labels here are mouse ones. The CDR3 end lies 1 residue beyond the end of the read and is filled in from the germline J gene. The V and J genes are TRBV1 and TRBJ2-3; 8 bases map to TRBD2. CDR1 and CDR2 from the germline V gene are NSQYPW and LRSPGD (reference sequence). The CDR3 runs 15 residues. J was trimmed by 0 bases and V by 3 bases; bases with no gene match: 2. The sequenced CDR3 bases are TGCACCTGCAGTGCGACTGGGGATAGTGCAGAAACGCTGTAT. Amino acids: CTCSATGDSAETLY. From start to end, the CDR3 is CTCSATGDSAETLYF.

About this clone itself: The genes are named according to mouse. Coverage ceases 1 residue before the CDR3 finishes, and the germline J gene fills in the end. This chain links TRBV13-2 with TRBJ1-3, with unresolved D. V lost 0 bases to trimming and J lost 0 bases, with 7 bases between them. There are 15 residues in the CDR3. Germline V gene lookup returns CDR1 NNHNN and CDR2 SYGAGS (reference sequence). The CDR3 loop is CASGDGGNSGNTLYF. CDR3 bases read: TGTGCCAGCGGTGATGGTGGAAATTCTGGAAATACGCTCTAT.

On this clone itself: Gene labels here are mouse ones. The CDR3 end lies 1 residue beyond the end of the read and is filled in from the germline J gene. At the DNA level, this CDR3 is encoded by other sequences in the same sample as well. The rearrangement uses TRBV12-1 and TRBJ2-1, with 11 positions matching TRBD2. The CDR3 extends over 17 amino acids. The J segment lost 7 bases and the V segment lost 0 bases, leaving 10 bases of the junction unmatched. Germline V lookup: CDR1 SGHSN, CDR2 HYEKVE. CDR3 sequence: CASSLETGGAAGAEQFF. CDR3 DNA (partial): TGTGCCAGCTCTCTCGAAACTGGGGGGGCGGCGGGGGCTGAGCAGTTC.

Details on this clone: The listed genes are named as in mouse. CDR3 in amino acids: CASRNRQDSYEQYF. CDR3 DNA (partial): TGTGCCAGCAGGAATCGACAGGACTCCTATGAACAGTAC. The chain is built from TRBV19 and TRBJ2-7; D may be TRBD1 (6 bases). Read sequence stops 1 residue before the CDR3 end, and the germline J gene provides the missing end. The germline V gene encodes CDR1 FNHDT and CDR2 SITEND (reference sequence). The V end lost 5 bases, the J end lost 0 bases, and 12 bases lay between the germline ends. The CDR3 runs 14 residues.

In the case of this clone: These gene names are mouse names. The read halts 1 residue ahead of the CDR3 end, with the missing end drawn from the germline J gene. The V and J genes are TRBV3 and TRBJ1-3, with no clear D. Trimming took off 1 base at V and 0 bases at J, with 4 bases between the two ends. The germline V gene encodes CDR1 SNHLY and CDR2 FYNGKV (reference sequence). This CDR3 region has 14 residues. CDR3 DNA (partial): TGTGCCAGCAGCTTAGGATTTTCTGGAAATACGCTCTAT. This gives the protein CASSLGFSGNTLY. The CDR3 reads in full as CASSLGFSGNTLYF. The full variable domain, its missing parts supplied by reference TRBV3 and TRBJ1-3, is GPKVLQIPSHQIIDMGQMVTLNCDPVSNHLYFYWYKQILGQQMEFLVNFYNGKVMEKSKLFKDQFSVERPDGSYFTLKIQPTALEDSAVYFCASSLGFSGNTLYFGEGSRLIVV.

Of note for this clone: The listed genes are named as in mouse. With the read ending 1 residue before the CDR3 end, the germline J gene is used to fill in that end. The V and J genes are TRBV1 and TRBJ2-3; the match to TRBD2 covers 8 bases. V was clipped by 1 base and J by 1 base; unmatched bases: 1. Germline CDR1 reads NSQYPW; CDR2 reads LRSPGD (reference sequence). The length of the CDR3 is 15 residues. Partial CDR3 DNA: TGCACCTGCAGTGCAGCGGACTGGGGTGCAGAAACGCTGTAT. This encodes CTCSAADWGAETLY. The full CDR3 protein reads CTCSAADWGAETLYF.

About this clone: Mouse germline and gene names are used. The read is 1 residue too short to cover the CDR3 end, so that end is filled in from the germline J gene. The chain links TRBV13-2 to TRBJ1-2, with 7 bases lining up with TRBD1. CDR3 length: 13 amino acids. The germline gives CDR1 NNHNN, CDR2 SYGAGS (reference sequence). The J segment lost 1 base and the V segment lost 3 bases, leaving 0 bases of the junction unmatched. CDR3 protein: CASGGDRNSDYTF. CDR3 bases read: TGTGCCAGCGGTGGGGACAGAAACTCCGACTACACC.

Details on this clone: Genes and germline come from the mouse. The chain's CDR3 is CASGQPRPQYF. CDR3 DNA (partial): TGTGCCAGCGGGCAGCCCAGGCCCCAGTAC. The V and J genes are TRBV13-1 and TRBJ2-5, with D hard to call. Read coverage stops 1 residue before the CDR3 terminus; the germline J gene supplies the remainder. V was shortened by 7 bases and J by 10 bases, with 13 bases between the two germline ends. The CDR3 has 11 residues. Germline V lookup: CDR1 NSHNY, CDR2 SYGAGN.

As concerns this clone: Genes and germline come from the mouse. The CDR3 is cut off 1 residue early in the read; its end comes from the germline J gene. The chain employs TRBV5 and TRBJ1-4; D ambiguous. Trimming took 0 bases from V and 0 from J, leaving 11 bases between them. The CDR3 contains 17 residues. Per germline, CDR1 LGHNA and CDR2 YNLKQL (reference sequence). The part of the CDR3 DNA that was read is TGTGCCAGCAGCCAAGAGAGCCAGACCTTTTCCAACGAAAGATTATTT. This translates into CASSQESQTFSNERLF. The complete CDR3 reads CASSQESQTFSNERLFF.

This clone was detected only a few times. These gene names are mouse names. The CDR3 end is not reached by the read, which stops 1 residue before it; the germline J gene fills it in. V usage is TRBV3 and J usage is TRBJ2-7; no clear D. CDR3 length: 11 residues. The V gene lost 3 bases and the J gene lost 5 bases, with 5 bases spanning the gap. Per the germline V gene, CDR1 is SNHLY and CDR2 is FYNGKV (reference sequence). Partial CDR3 DNA: TGTGCCAGCAGCTTTCAGGATGAACAGTAC. Its translation: CASSFQDEQY. The CDR3 as a whole reads CASSFQDEQYF.

Points on this clone: Mouse gene names and germline throughout. Sequencing ends 1 residue short of the CDR3 end; the germline J gene provides the rest. The chain links TRBV31 to TRBJ1-1, with D maybe TRBD1 (6 bases). V was trimmed by 0 bases and J by 5 bases, leaving 10 bases between them. The CDR3 length is 13 residues. From germline, CDR1 is GKSSPN and CDR2 SITVG. CDR3 in amino acids: CAWSLGGRTEVFF. The CDR3 bases that were read are TGTGCCTGGAGTCTAGGGGGGAGGACAGAAGTCTTC.